A selection of T cell receptor beta chains follows, all from one sample in a study of T cell responses to AZD1222 COVID-19 vaccine. The method was immunoSEQ multiplex PCR; TCRdb's version includes in-frame clones alone and lacks a portion of them. The data hold approximately 150,000 clones, with approximately 90% observed a single time. The sample consisted of peripheral blood, taken on day 0 of AZD1222 vaccination. The receptors derive from an adult in good health. CDR3s include the opening cysteine and the closing phenylalanine or tryptophan. The order of the fields is V gene, clone size, J gene, D gene, CDR3 DNA, CDR3 protein. The D gene is left open where the match is weak. Some rows mark clone size as missing; the rest say once, few, many or name a class of expanded clone.

v_call: TRBV7-6; clone_size: NA; j_call: TRBJ2-2; d_call: NA; cdr3_nt: TGTGCCAGCAGCCCTCGACCGGGACTCTCGAACACCGGGGAGCTGTTTTTT; cdr3_aa: CASSPRPGLSNTGELFF
v_call: TRBV3-1/TRBV3-2; clone_size: NA; j_call: TRBJ1-3; d_call: NA; cdr3_nt: TGTGCCAGCAGCCCCCCAACCGGGAGGGGAAACACCATATATTTT; cdr3_aa: CASSPPTGRGNTIYF
v_call: TRBV11-2; clone_size: once; j_call: TRBJ2-1; d_call: TRBD1; cdr3_nt: TGTGCCAGCAGGCAACCCCGGGACAGGGATAGGGAGGATGAGCAGTTCTTC; cdr3_aa: CASRQPRDRDREDEQFF
v_call: TRBV18; clone_size: NA; j_call: TRBJ2-7; d_call: NA; cdr3_nt: TGTGCCAGCTCACAGGGGGGAAACGAGCAGTACTTC; cdr3_aa: CASSQGGNEQYF
v_call: TRBV10-3; clone_size: NA; j_call: TRBJ2-7; d_call: TRBD2; cdr3_nt: TGTGCCATCAGTGGGACTAGCGGGGCCTACGAGCAGTACTTC; cdr3_aa: CAISGTSGAYEQYF
v_call: TRBV20-1; clone_size: NA; j_call: TRBJ2-1; d_call: NA; cdr3_nt: TGCAGTGCTGGTGGCAACGGCCCCAATGAGCAGTTCTTC; cdr3_aa: CSAGGNGPNEQFF
v_call: TRBV3-1/TRBV3-2; clone_size: NA; j_call: TRBJ2-1; d_call: TRBD1; cdr3_nt: TGTGCCAGCCAGGGGGATTACAATGAGCAGTTCTTC; cdr3_aa: CASQGDYNEQFF
v_call: TRBV5-1; clone_size: NA; j_call: TRBJ2-7; d_call: TRBD2; cdr3_nt: TGCGCCAGCAGCTCGACTAGCGGGGTTAGCTCCTACGAGCAGTACTTC; cdr3_aa: CASSSTSGVSSYEQYF
v_call: TRBV2; clone_size: NA; j_call: TRBJ2-2; d_call: NA; cdr3_nt: TGTGCCAGCAGTCGGGACGCACGCGGTTCCGGGGAGCTGTTTTTT; cdr3_aa: CASSRDARGSGELFF
v_call: TRBV6-2/TRBV6-3; clone_size: NA; j_call: TRBJ2-6; d_call: TRBD1; cdr3_nt: TGTGCCAGCAGTTACTTTCAGGGGGCGCGTGGGGCCAACGTCCTGACTTTC; cdr3_aa: CASSYFQGARGANVLTF